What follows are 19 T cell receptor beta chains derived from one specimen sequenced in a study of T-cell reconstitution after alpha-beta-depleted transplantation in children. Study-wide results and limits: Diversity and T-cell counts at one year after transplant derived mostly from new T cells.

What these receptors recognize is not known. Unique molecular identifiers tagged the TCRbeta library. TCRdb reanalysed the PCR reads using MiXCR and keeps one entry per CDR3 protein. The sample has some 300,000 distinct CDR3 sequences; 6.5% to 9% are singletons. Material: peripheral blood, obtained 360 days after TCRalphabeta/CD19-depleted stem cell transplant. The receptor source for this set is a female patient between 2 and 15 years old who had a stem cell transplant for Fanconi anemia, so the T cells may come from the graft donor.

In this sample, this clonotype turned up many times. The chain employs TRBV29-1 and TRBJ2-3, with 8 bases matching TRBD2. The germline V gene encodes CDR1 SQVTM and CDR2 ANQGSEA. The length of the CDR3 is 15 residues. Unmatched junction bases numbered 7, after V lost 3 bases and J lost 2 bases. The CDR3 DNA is TGCAGCGTTGAGTGGTCTAGCGGGCCCACAGATACGCAGTATTTT. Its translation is CSVEWSSGPTDTQYF.

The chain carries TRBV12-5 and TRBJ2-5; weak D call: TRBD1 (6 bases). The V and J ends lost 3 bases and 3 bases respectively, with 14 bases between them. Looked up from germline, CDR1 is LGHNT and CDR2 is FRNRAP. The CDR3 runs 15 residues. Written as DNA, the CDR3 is TGTGCTAGTGGTTTCGCCAGACAGGTAAAAGAGACCCAGTACTTC. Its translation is CASGFARQVKETQYF.

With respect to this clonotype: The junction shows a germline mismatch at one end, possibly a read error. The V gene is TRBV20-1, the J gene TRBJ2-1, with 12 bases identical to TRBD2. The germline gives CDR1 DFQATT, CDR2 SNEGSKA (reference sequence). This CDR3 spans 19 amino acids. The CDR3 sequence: CCARLRTSGAPSSYNEQFF. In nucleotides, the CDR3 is TGCTGTGCTAGACTTAGGACTAGCGGGGCGCCTAGCTCCTACAATGAGCAGTTCTTC.

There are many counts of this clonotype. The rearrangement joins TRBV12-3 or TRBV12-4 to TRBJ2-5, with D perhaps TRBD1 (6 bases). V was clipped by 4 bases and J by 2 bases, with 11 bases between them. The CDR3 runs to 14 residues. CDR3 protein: CASSWTEGQETQYF. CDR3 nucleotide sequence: TGTGCCAGCAGTTGGACAGAAGGGCAAGAGACCCAGTACTTC.

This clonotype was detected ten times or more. This CDR3 reads CASSLFQGGHTEAFF. The CDR3 region has the DNA TGTGCCAGCAGTTTATTCCAGGGGGGTCACACTGAAGCTTTCTTT. J is TRBJ1-1 and V is TRBV27; TRBD1 matches at 7 bases. The CDR3 spans 15 residues. Trimming cost V 1 base and J 3 bases; bases outside gene matches: 5. Germline V gene sequence: CDR1 MNHEY, CDR2 SMNVEV (reference sequence).

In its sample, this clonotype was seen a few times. The CDR3 DNA follows: TGTGCCAGAGGACAGGGGATGGGCTACACCTTC. This translates into CARGQGMGYTF. This sequence joins TRBV2 and TRBJ1-2, with TRBD1 identical over 9 bases. The ends lost 9 bases at V and 8 bases at J; junction bases unmatched: 4. There are 11 residues in the CDR3. The germline gives CDR1 SNHLY, CDR2 FYNNEI. Full variable domain (missing parts from reference TRBV2 and TRBJ1-2): EPEVTQTPSHQVTQMGQEVILRCVPISNHLYFYWYRQILGQKVEFLVSFYNNEISEKSEIFDDQFSVERPDGSNFTLKIRSTKLEDSAMYFCARGQGMGYTFGSGTRLTVV.

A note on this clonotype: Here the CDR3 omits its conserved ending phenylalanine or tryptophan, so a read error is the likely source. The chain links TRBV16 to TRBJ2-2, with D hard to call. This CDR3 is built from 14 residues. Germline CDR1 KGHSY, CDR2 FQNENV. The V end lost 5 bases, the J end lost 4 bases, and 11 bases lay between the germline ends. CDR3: CASSSRMITGELFC. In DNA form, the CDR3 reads TGTGCCAGCAGCTCAAGGATGATCACCGGGGAGCTGTTTTGT.

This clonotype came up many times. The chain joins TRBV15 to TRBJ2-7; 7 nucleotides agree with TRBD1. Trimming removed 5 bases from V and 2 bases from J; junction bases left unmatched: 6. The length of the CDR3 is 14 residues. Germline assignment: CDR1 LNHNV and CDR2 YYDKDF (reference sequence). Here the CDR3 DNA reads TGTGCCACCAGCCCGGACAGGACGACCTACGAGCAGTACTTC. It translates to CATSPDRTTYEQYF. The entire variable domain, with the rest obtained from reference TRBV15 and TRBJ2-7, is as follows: DAMVIQNPRYQVTQFGKPVTLSCSQTLNHNVMYWYQQKSSQAPKLLFHYYDKDFNNEADTPDNFQSRRPNTSFCFLDIRSPGLGDTAMYLCATSPDRTTYEQYFGPGTRLTVT.

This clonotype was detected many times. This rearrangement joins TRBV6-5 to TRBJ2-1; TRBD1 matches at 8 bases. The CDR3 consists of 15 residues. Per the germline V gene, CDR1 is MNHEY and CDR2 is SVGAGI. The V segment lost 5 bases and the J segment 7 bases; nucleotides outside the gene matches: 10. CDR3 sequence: CASSPQGVGGNEQFF. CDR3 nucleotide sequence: TGTGCCAGCAGTCCACAGGGGGTGGGTGGGAATGAGCAGTTCTTC.

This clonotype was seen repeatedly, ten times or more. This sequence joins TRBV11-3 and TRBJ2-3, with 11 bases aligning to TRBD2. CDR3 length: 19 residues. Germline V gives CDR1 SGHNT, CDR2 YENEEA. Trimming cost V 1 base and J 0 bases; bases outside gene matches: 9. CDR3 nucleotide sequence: TGTGCCAGCAGCTTAGTTGGGGGGACTAGCGGAACTAGCACAGATACGCAGTATTTT. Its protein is CASSLVGGTSGTSTDTQYF.

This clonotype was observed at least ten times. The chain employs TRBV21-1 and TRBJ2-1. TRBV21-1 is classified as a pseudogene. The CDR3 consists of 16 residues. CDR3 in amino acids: CASSKKVRLTYNEQFF. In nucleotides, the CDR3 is TGTGCCAGCAGCAAAAAGGTAAGATTAACCTACAATGAGCAGTTCTTC.

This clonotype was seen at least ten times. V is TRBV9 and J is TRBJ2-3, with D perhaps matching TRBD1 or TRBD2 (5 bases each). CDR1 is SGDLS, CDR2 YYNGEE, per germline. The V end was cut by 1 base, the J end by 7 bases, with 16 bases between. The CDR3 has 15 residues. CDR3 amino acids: CASSVTGSNRNTQYF. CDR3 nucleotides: TGTGCCAGCAGCGTAACGGGATCGAACAGGAATACGCAGTATTTT.

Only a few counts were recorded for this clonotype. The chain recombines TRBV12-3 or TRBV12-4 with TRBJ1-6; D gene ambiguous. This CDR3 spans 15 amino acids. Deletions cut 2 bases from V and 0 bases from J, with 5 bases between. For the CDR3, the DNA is TGTGCCAGCAGTTTACGCCGCTCCTATAATTCACCCCTCCACTTT. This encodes CASSLRRSYNSPLHF.

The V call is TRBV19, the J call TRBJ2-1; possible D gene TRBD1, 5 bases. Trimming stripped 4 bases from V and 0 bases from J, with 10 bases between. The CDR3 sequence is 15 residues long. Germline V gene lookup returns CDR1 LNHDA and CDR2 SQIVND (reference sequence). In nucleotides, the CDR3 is TGTGCCAGTAGTAAACAGACAGCCTCCTACAATGAGCAGTTCTTC. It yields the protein CASSKQTASYNEQFF.

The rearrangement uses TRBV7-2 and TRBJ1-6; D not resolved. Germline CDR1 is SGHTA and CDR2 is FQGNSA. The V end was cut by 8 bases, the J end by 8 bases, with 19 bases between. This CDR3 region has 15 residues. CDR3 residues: CASRFAGPPDSPLHF. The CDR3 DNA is TGTGCCAGCCGATTCGCGGGCCCCCCGGATTCACCCCTCCACTTT.

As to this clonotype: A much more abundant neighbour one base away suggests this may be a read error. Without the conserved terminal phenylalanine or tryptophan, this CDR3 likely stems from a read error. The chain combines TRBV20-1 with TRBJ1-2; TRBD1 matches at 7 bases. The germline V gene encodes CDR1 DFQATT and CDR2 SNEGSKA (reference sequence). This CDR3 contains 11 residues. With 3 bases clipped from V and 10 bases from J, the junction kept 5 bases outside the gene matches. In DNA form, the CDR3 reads TGCAGTGCTAGGGACCAGGGGGTCTACACCTAC. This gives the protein CSARDQGVYTY.

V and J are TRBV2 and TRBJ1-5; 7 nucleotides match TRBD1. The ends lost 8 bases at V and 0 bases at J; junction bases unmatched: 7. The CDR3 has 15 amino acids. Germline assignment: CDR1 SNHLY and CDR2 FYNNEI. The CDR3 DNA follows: TGTGCCAGCGTTTCCGGACAGGATAGCAATCAGCCCCAGCATTTT. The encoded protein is CASVSGQDSNQPQHF.

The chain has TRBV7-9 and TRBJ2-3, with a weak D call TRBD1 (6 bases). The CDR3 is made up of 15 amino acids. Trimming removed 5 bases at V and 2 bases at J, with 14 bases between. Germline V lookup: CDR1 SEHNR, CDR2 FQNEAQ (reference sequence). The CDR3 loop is CASSHRTEPTDTQYF. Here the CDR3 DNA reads TGTGCCAGCAGCCATCGGACAGAGCCCACAGATACGCAGTATTTT.

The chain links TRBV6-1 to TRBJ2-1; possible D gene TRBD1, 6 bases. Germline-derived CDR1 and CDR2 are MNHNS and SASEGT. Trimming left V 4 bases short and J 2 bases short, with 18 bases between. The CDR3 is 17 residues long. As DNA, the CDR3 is TGTGCCAGCAGTGCCTACAGGGTGGGCGGAACCTACAATGAGCAGTTCTTC. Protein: CASSAYRVGGTYNEQFF.